This T cell receptor beta chain originates from a study of T cells after yellow fever vaccination. Trimming removed 4 bases from V and 6 bases from J; junction bases left unmatched: 4. This CDR3 has 13 residues. In TCRdb, the 5' RACE reads were re-called with MiXCR into one record per CDR3 protein. Among 200,000 to 300,000 distinct CDR3 sequences listed, 6% to 8% were seen once. This clonotype appeared a few times. This sequence joins TRBV12-3 or TRBV12-4 and TRBJ1-1; 8 bases line up with TRBD1. The specimen comprised CD4+ T cells sorted from PBMCs, sampled on the day of the yellow fever booster vaccination. This TCR derives from a man in his thirties or forties who received the YFV17D yellow fever vaccine. Here the CDR3 DNA reads TGTGCCAGCAGTTGGACAGGGTATGCTGAAGCTTTCTTT. This encodes CASSWTGYAEAFF.